Listed below are T cell receptor beta chains from one sample, sequenced in a study of early T cells in non-severe SARS-CoV-2 infection. In TCRdb, the 5' RACE reads were re-called with MiXCR into one record per CDR3 protein. The sample has fewer than 35,000 distinct CDR3 sequences, over 4.5% seen once; the top ten hold roughly an eighth. The sample taken for sequencing was whole blood. The receptors were gathered from an adult who was a healthcare worker with PCR-confirmed SARS-CoV-2 infection or an uninfected control (not recorded which). Both conserved end residues are part of each CDR3. D genes are given only for firm matches. The size field is filled for only some rows; it gives once, few, many or a size class.

j_call,v_call,cdr3_length,clone_size,d_call,cdr3_aa,cdr3_nt
TRBJ1-1,TRBV4-3,15,.,.,CASSQDGGEDTEAFF,TGCGCCAGCAGCCAAGATGGGGGGGAGGACACTGAAGCTTTCTTT
TRBJ1-1,TRBV12-3/TRBV12-4,12,once,TRBD1,CASSLQGVEAFF,TGTGCCAGCAGTTTACAGGGGGTTGAAGCTTTCTTT
TRBJ2-3,TRBV4-3,14,many,.,CASSHSGRTDTQYF,TGCGCCAGCAGCCATTCGGGGCGCACAGATACGCAGTATTTT
TRBJ2-3,TRBV29-1,12,few,TRBD2,CSVVLAGGSQYF,TGCAGCGTTGTCCTAGCGGGGGGATCGCAGTATTTT
TRBJ2-5,TRBV4-1,15,.,.,CASSKTDPIAETQYF,TGCGCCAGCAGCAAGACAGATCCTATCGCAGAGACCCAGTACTTC
TRBJ2-1,TRBV11-2,16,few,TRBD2,CASSLLAGGYYNEQFF,TGTGCCAGCAGCCTCTTAGCGGGGGGTTATTACAATGAGCAGTTCTTC
TRBJ1-5,TRBV2,14,many,TRBD1,CASRGQGVNQPQHF,TGTGCCAGCAGGGGACAGGGGGTGAATCAGCCCCAGCATTTT
TRBJ2-2,TRBV25-1,16,many,.,CASSEVGRANTGELFF,TGTGCCAGCAGTGAAGTGGGCAGGGCGAACACCGGGGAGCTGTTTTTT
TRBJ1-6,TRBV6-2/TRBV6-3,15,.,.,CASSPGKGNNSPLHF,TGTGCCAGCAGCCCTGGAAAGGGGAATAATTCACCCCTCCACTTT
TRBJ1-1,TRBV7-7,13,medium-sized,.,CASSLAPDTEAFF,TGTGCCAGCAGCTTAGCGCCCGACACTGAAGCTTTCTTT
TRBJ1-5,TRBV10-3,15,many,TRBD1,CAISEAGQGNQPQHF,TGTGCCATCAGTGAGGCGGGACAGGGAAATCAGCCCCAGCATTTT
TRBJ2-1,TRBV2,14,many,TRBD1,CASSQLWTGGGQFF,TGTGCCAGCAGTCAACTATGGACAGGCGGTGGGCAGTTCTTC
TRBJ1-1,TRBV12-5,15,many,.,CASGMTPRGNTEAFF,TGTGCTAGTGGTATGACCCCGAGGGGGAACACTGAAGCTTTCTTT
TRBJ1-3,TRBV6-6,16,many,TRBD1,CASSYPPGTGRNTIYF,TGTGCCAGCAGTTACCCCCCCGGGACAGGCAGAAACACCATATATTTT
TRBJ2-6,TRBV4-1,19,many,.,CASTQGPRVPSSGANVLTF,TGCGCCAGCACCCAAGGGCCCCGGGTTCCGAGCTCTGGGGCCAACGTCCTGACTTTC
TRBJ2-5,TRBV9,10,.,.,CASCTWTQYF,TGTGCCAGCTGCACGTGGACCCAGTACTTC
TRBJ2-3,TRBV7-8,15,few,.,CASSLVRVLTDTQYF,TGTGCCAGCAGCTTAGTTCGGGTACTCACAGATACGCAGTATTTT
TRBJ2-3,TRBV4-1,16,many,TRBD1,CASSQGDRRHTDTQYF,TGCGCCAGCAGCCAAGGGGACAGAAGACACACAGATACGCAGTATTTT
TRBJ2-1,TRBV29-1,14,many,TRBD1,CSVDRDRANNEQFF,TGCAGCGTCGACCGGGACAGGGCTAACAATGAGCAGTTCTTC
TRBJ1-1,TRBV5-1,13,many,.,CASSSTVNTEAFF,TGCGCCAGCAGCTCCACGGTGAACACTGAAGCTTTCTTT
TRBJ1-3,TRBV5-5,16,few,.,CASSLLALDSGNTIYF,TGTGCCAGCAGCTTGCTTGCGCTAGACTCTGGAAACACCATATATTTT
TRBJ2-7,TRBV6-2/TRBV6-3,11,few,.,CASSRLNEQYF,TGTGCCAGCAGTCGACTCAACGAGCAGTACTTC
TRBJ2-7,TRBV11-2,11,few,.,CASEGGAEQYF,TGTGCCAGCGAGGGGGGAGCCGAGCAGTACTTC
TRBJ1-2,TRBV6-2/TRBV6-3,13,many,.,CASSYPDGLGYTF,TGTGCCAGCAGTTACCCTGACGGCCTGGGCTACACCTTC
TRBJ2-5,TRBV11-1,15,many,.,CASRRGGPSQETQYF,TGTGCCAGCAGGAGGGGGGGGCCTAGCCAAGAGACCCAGTACTTC
TRBJ2-5,TRBV20-1,14,few,.,CSARVPGRQETQYF,TGCAGTGCTAGAGTCCCGGGACGGCAAGAGACCCAGTACTTC
TRBJ2-5,TRBV6-1,12,few,.,CASTMYQETQYF,TGTGCCAGCACTATGTACCAAGAGACCCAGTACTTC
TRBJ1-4,TRBV9,17,many,.,CASSVGSQWPRREKLFF,TGTGCCAGCAGCGTAGGATCCCAGTGGCCACGGAGGGAAAAACTGTTTTTT
TRBJ2-5,TRBV7-9,13,few,.,CASSLTRGETQYF,TGTGCCAGCAGCTTAACTAGGGGAGAGACCCAGTACTTC
TRBJ2-7,TRBV11-2,14,many,.,CASSLPGHPGGQYF,TGTGCCAGCAGCTTACCCGGACACCCCGGGGGGCAGTACTTC
TRBJ2-7,TRBV7-8,12,many,.,CASSSGIYEQYF,TGTGCCAGCAGCTCCGGCATCTACGAGCAGTACTTC
TRBJ2-3,TRBV7-2,15,many,.,CASSLDGGVTDTQYF,TGTGCCAGCAGCTTAGACGGGGGCGTCACAGATACGCAGTATTTT
TRBJ2-7,TRBV28,14,many,TRBD2,CASRTSGETYEQYF,TGTGCCAGCCGCACTAGCGGGGAAACCTACGAGCAGTACTTC
TRBJ1-5,TRBV16,13,many,.,CASSLDNNQPQHF,TGTGCCAGCAGCCTTGACAATAATCAGCCCCAGCATTTT
TRBJ2-1,TRBV29-1,17,few,TRBD2,CSVEILAGTSRDNEQFF,TGCAGCGTTGAAATCCTGGCCGGGACTAGTCGCGACAATGAGCAGTTCTTC
TRBJ2-7,TRBV24-1,12,medium-sized,.,CATPTDSYEQYF,TGTGCCACCCCGACGGACTCCTACGAGCAGTACTTC
TRBJ2-1,TRBV12-3/TRBV12-4,16,.,TRBD1,CASSLDPGQGDNEQFF,TGTGCCAGCAGTTTAGACCCGGGACAGGGGGACAATGAGCAGTTCTTC
TRBJ2-5,TRBV11-2,14,many,.,CASSFQGIQETQYF,TGTGCCAGCAGCTTTCAGGGGATCCAAGAGACCCAGTACTTC
TRBJ1-5,TRBV7-9,15,few,.,CASSYDTDSNQPQHF,TGTGCCAGCAGCTACGACACCGATAGCAATCAGCCCCAGCATTTT
TRBJ2-3,TRBV28,14,few,.,CASSSRGRVDTQYF,TGTGCCAGCAGTAGCAGGGGACGAGTAGATACGCAGTATTTT
TRBJ1-2,TRBV20-1,12,few,.,CSATDTNYGYTF,TGCAGTGCTACTGACACGAACTATGGCTACACCTTC
TRBJ1-6,TRBV3-1,15,.,.,CASSQGVGANSPLHF,TGTGCCAGCAGCCAAGGGGTCGGGGCAAATTCACCCCTCCACTTT
TRBJ2-1,TRBV20-1,14,many,.,CSARVVSSYNEQFF,TGCAGTGCTAGAGTTGTTTCCTCCTACAATGAGCAGTTCTTC
TRBJ1-2,TRBV5-1,16,many,TRBD1,CASSRDLGQGSNGYTF,TGCGCCAGCAGCCGTGATCTCGGACAGGGTAGTAATGGCTACACCTTC
TRBJ2-3,TRBV11-2,15,few,TRBD2,CASTHGGAAPDTQYF,TGTGCCAGCACCCACGGGGGGGCCGCCCCAGATACGCAGTATTTT
TRBJ2-1,TRBV6-2/TRBV6-3,14,many,.,CASRPDPQPYEQFF,TGTGCCAGCAGGCCGGACCCACAACCCTATGAGCAGTTCTTC
TRBJ2-2,TRBV7-6,14,many,.,CASSLYRNTGELFF,TGTGCCAGCAGCTTATACAGGAACACCGGGGAGCTGTTTTTT